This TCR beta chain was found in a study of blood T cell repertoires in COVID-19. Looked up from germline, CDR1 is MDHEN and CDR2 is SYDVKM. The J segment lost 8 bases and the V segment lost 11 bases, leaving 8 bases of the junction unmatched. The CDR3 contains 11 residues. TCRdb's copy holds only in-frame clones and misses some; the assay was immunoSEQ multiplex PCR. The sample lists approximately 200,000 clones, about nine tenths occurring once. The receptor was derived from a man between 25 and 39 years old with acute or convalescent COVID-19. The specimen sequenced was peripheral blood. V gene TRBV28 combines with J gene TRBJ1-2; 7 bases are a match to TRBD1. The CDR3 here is CAARQGSGYTF. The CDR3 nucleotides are TGTGCCGCCAGACAGGGATCGGGCTACACCTTC.